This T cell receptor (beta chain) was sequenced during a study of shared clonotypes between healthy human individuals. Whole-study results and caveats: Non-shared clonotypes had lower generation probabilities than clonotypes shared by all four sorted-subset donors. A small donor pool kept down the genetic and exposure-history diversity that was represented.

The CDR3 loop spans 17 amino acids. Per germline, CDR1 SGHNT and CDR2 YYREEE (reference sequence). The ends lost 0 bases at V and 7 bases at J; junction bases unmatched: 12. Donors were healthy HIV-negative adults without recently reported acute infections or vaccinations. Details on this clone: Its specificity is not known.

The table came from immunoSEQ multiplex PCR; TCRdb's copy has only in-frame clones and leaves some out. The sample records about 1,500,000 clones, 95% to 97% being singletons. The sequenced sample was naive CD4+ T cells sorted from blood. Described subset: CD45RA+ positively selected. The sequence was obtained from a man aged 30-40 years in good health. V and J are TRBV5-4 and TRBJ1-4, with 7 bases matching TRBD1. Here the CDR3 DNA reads TGTGCCAGCAGCTTGGGGGGGGTTGGGACAGAGAGTGAAAAACTGTTTTTT. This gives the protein CASSLGGVGTESEKLFF.